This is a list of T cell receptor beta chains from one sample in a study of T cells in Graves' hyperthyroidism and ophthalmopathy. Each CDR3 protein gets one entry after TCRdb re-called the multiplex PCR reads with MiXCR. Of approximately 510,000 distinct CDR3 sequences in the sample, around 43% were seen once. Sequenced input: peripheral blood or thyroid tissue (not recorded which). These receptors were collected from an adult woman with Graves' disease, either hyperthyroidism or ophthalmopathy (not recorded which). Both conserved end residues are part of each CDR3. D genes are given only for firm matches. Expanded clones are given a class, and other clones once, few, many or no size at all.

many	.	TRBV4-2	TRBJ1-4	TGTGCCAGCAGCCAGGACAGTGCAACTAATGAAAAACTGTTTTTT	CASSQDSATNEKLFF
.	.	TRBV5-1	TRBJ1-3	TGCGCCAGCAGCCCGGACAGTACTGGAAACACCATATATTTT	CASSPDSTGNTIYF
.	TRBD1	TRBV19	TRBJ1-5	TGTGCCAGTAGTATAGGGGACAGGGCCCTGTATCAGCCCCAGCATTTT	CASSIGDRALYQPQHF
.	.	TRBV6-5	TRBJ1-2	TGTGCCAGCAGTTACTCGGACACAAATGATGGCTACACCTTC	CASSYSDTNDGYTF
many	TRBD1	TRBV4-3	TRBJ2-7	TGCGCCAGCAGCTACGGACAGGGACAAGGTTACGAGCAGTACTTC	CASSYGQGQGYEQYF
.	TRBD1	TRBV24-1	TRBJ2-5	TGTGCCATCAGTGAGGGACAGGGCAATGAGACCCAGTACTTC	CAISEGQGNETQYF
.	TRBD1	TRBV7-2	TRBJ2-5	TGTGCCAGCAGCTACTTCGACAGGGGCCAAGAGACCCAGTACTTC	CASSYFDRGQETQYF
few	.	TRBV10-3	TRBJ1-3	TGTGCCATCAGGGGCGAGGCAGCGTCTGGAAACACCATATATTTT	CAIRGEAASGNTIYF
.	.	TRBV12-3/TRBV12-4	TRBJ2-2	TGTGCCAGCAGTGAAGTTTTGGGGGCGGGGAGTCTTGTCGGGGAGCTGTTTTTT	CASSEVLGAGSLVGELFF
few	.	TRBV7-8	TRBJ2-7	TGTGCCAGCAGCTCAGAGGAGCGCGAGCAGTACTTC	CASSSEEREQYF
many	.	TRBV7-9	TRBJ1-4	TGTGCCAGCAGCTTCAGTTTGGATGAAAAACTGTTTTTT	CASSFSLDEKLFF
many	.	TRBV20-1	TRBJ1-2	TGCAGTGCTAGAGGGACTAGCGGGGACGATGGCTACACCTTC	CSARGTSGDDGYTF
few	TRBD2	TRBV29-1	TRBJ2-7	TGCAGCTTGACTAGCGGGAGCTTCTACGAGCAGTACTTC	CSLTSGSFYEQYF
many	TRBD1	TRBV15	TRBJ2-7	TGTGCCACCGGTATGGGGACAGGCCGCGGGTCCTACGAGCAGTACTTC	CATGMGTGRGSYEQYF
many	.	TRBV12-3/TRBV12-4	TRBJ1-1	TGTGCCAGCAGTTCAGAAGGGAGAGGTGCGAACACTGAAGCTTTCTTT	CASSSEGRGANTEAFF
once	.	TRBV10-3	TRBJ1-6	TGTGCCATCAGTGACGGGGGGGGGATGCCCCTCCACTTT	CAISDGGGMPLHF
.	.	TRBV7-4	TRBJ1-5	TGTGCCAGCACCTTCTGGCCTGCCCAGCCCCAGCATTTT	CASTFWPAQPQHF
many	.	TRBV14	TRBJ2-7	TGTGCCAGCAGTAGGACTCTCCCCGCCTACGAGCAGTACTTC	CASSRTLPAYEQYF
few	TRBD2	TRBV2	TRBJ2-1	TGTGCCAGCAGAAGACTAGCGGGTGTTGAGCAGTTCTTC	CASRRLAGVEQFF
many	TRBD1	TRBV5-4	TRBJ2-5	TGTGCCAGCAGCCGGGACAGGGATGAGACCCAGTACTTC	CASSRDRDETQYF
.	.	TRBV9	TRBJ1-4	TGTGCCAGCAGCGTTACAGGAGAAAAACTGTTTTTT	CASSVTGEKLFF
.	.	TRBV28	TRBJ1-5	TGTGCCAGCAGTCCAGGACTCCTGGGGAATCAGCCCCAGCATTTT	CASSPGLLGNQPQHF
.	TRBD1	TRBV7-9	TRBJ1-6	TGTGCCATGACTGCCACAGGGGGCGGAGACTCACCCCTCCACTTT	CAMTATGGGDSPLHF
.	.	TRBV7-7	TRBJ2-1	TGTGCTAGCAGCCTTGACTGGCTGGGGGAGCAGTTCTTC	CASSLDWLGEQFF
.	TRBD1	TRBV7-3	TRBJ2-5	TGTGCCAGCAGCGAGGGACAGGGTATGAAGACCCAGTACTTC	CASSEGQGMKTQYF
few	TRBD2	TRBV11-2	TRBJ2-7	TGTGCCAGCAGCTTAGATTCGCGCGGGAGCAACGAGCAGTACTTC	CASSLDSRGSNEQYF
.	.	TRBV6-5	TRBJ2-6	TGTGCCAGCAGACAAACAGGGGCCAACGTCCTGACTTTC	CASRQTGANVLTF
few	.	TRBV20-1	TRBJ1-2	TGCAGTGCCAGAGCTTCCGGGGACGATGGCTACACCTTC	CSARASGDDGYTF
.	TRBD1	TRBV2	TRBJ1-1	TGTGCCAGCAGAACCGGGACAGGTAAAATGAACACTGAAGCTTTCTTT	CASRTGTGKMNTEAFF
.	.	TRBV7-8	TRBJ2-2	TGTGCCAGCAGTGAAAGGAGTGGGGGGATCGGGGAGCTGCTTTTT	CASSERSGGIGELLF
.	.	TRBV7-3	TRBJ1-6	TGTGCCAGCAGCTTAACCACAGGGCTTAATTCACCCCTCCACTTT	CASSLTTGLNSPLHF
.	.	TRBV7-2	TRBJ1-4	TGTGCCAGCAGCTCCTTTGGGGGGGGTAATGAAAAACTGTTTTTT	CASSSFGGGNEKLFF
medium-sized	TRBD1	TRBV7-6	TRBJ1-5	TGTGCCAGCAGCTTAGCCGGGCCAGGGGGCATTCAGCCCCAGCATTTT	CASSLAGPGGIQPQHF
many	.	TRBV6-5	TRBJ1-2	TGTGCCAGCAGTCCCACGGACAAGGGTTACGGCTACACCTTC	CASSPTDKGYGYTF
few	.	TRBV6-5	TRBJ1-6	TGTGCCAGCGGTACACCCCTCCACTTT	CASGTPLHF
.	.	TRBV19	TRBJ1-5	TGTGCCAGTAGTATAATTGTTGGGAGCACTGTGGGCAATCAGCCCCAGCATTTT	CASSIIVGSTVGNQPQHF
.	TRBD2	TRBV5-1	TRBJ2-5	TGCGCCAGCAGCTTGGTAGGTGGACTAGCGGGACAAGAGACCCAGTACTTC	CASSLVGGLAGQETQYF
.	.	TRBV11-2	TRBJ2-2	TGTGCCAGCAGCTTCATTGGGGGAGCCGGGGAGCTGTTTTTT	CASSFIGGAGELFF
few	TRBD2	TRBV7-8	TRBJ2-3	TGTGCCAGCAGCCCAGCGGGAGGGTTCACAGATACGCAGTATTTT	CASSPAGGFTDTQYF
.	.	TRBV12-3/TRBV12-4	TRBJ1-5	TGTGCCAGCAGTTCTCGGCGTCAGCCCCAGCATTTT	CASSSRRQPQHF
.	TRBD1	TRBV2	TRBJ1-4	TGTGCCAGCAGTGAATACCGGACAGGGCGGGGAGAAAAACTGTTTTTT	CASSEYRTGRGEKLFF
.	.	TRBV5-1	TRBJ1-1	TGCGCCAGCAAGCCGGGCCTTGGCACTGAAGCTTTCTTT	CASKPGLGTEAFF
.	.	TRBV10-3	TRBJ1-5	TGTGCCATCACTCAGTGTGTGGATCAGCCCCAGCATTTT	CAITQCVDQPQHF